This TCR beta chain was recovered during a study of CD8+CD57+ T cells in acquired aplastic anemia. Findings and caveats of the study: Patients and controls were not found to differ significantly in CD8+ Simpson's diversity. Patients had twenty-nine CD8+ CDR3 sequences in common with controls (the shared set).

Germline V gene lookup returns CDR1 MNHEY and CDR2 SVGEGT. Unmatched junction bases numbered 5, after V lost 5 bases and J lost 1 base. CDR3 length: 15 residues. This clonotype was detected ten times or more. Its antigen remains unidentified. The template for TCR beta VDJ and CDR3 sequence profiling was genomic DNA. TCRdb re-derived calls from the reads in MiXCR, one entry per CDR3 protein. Among roughly 130,000 distinct CDR3 sequences listed, around 48% were seen once. The material sequenced was sorted CD4+, CD8+, or CD8+CD57+ T cells (not recorded which) from PBMCs. The sequence derives from a human donor in good health, serving as a control. The chain is built from TRBV6-2 or TRBV6-3 and TRBJ1-1; TRBD1 agrees at 9 bases. As DNA, the CDR3 is TGTGCCAGCAGTGCCGGGACAGGGCCGAACACTGAAGCTTTCTTT. Residues: CASSAGTGPNTEAFF.